A selection of T cell receptor beta chains follows, all from one sample in a study of blood T cell repertoires in COVID-19. Sequencing used immunoSEQ multiplex PCR; TCRdb keeps in-frame clones, though not all of them. The sample consists of over 120,000 clones, about 90% of them appearing once. The material sequenced was PBMCs or T cells enriched from blood (not recorded which). The receptors here all came from a man aged 60 to 69 who had recovered from COVID-19. CDR3s leave out the opening cysteine and the closing phenylalanine or tryptophan.

V gene	CDR3 protein
TRBV5-4	ASSLETGGNQPQH
TRBV19	ASSTGTSGGIDTQY
TRBV11-2	ASSFPGQDGYT
TRBV27	ASSPEIRSYEQY
TRBV18	ASSPNIYEQY
TRBV5-5	ASSLDSSGNTIY
TRBV23-1	ASSQSGGQTFYEQY
TRBV14	ASSPRTGPGSGELF
TRBV10-3	AISVRQDTQY
TRBV7-2	ASSFPALVNIQY
TRBV28	ASTFGGGINEKLF
TRBV28	ASSFSNRGYEQY
TRBV27	ASSAGRERQPQH
TRBV14	ASSKTVEQY
TRBV29-1	SVLQGDGYT
TRBV7-3	ASSFTGATEAF
TRBV5-6	ASQRQRDFPEAF
TRBV3-1/TRBV3-2	ASSLTWEVGGVDTEAF
TRBV30	AWSVGGRGDTEAF
TRBV30	ASRSSYNEQF
TRBV4-2	ASSQVPEWERENEQF
TRBV7-9	ASSLRGSYNEQF
TRBV7-3	ASSPDPSGIGY
TRBV7-9	ASSLESGSYQPQH
TRBV5-4	ASSLSTGVAGELF
TRBV11-2	ASSRSGRGETQY
TRBV6-5	ASSLSGNEQY
TRBV4-1	ASSQDQTGGNQPQH
TRBV24-1	ATSDPRTGAEKLF
TRBV28	AIQGYGDQPQH
TRBV19	ASSMTGDTYEQY
TRBV19	ASSSRGETQY
TRBV2	ASSETFGREDEQY
TRBV7-9	ASSLGQGNEKLF
TRBV29-1	SVGDRVGEQY
TRBV28	ASSLTQGTMV
TRBV5-1	ASSRERMNTEAF
TRBV7-2	ASSPTSGLSYEQY
TRBV5-4	ASSPGTQGEKLF
TRBV28	ASSLASHSYEQY
TRBV4-1	ASSPTPDRTNYGYT
TRBV7-3	ASSLTGEQGGYT
TRBV25-1	ASSEFSGGAAEQF
TRBV11-2	ASSFGGGYNEQF
TRBV15	ATSRVISAYEQY
TRBV15	ATSSGTNSYNEQF
TRBV12-3/TRBV12-4	ASSSGVSVEAF